A selection of T cell receptor beta chains follows, all from one sample in a study of identical twins. TCRdb re-called the 5' RACE reads through MiXCR, storing one row per CDR3 protein. The sample records 200,000 to 300,000 distinct CDR3 sequences, roughly 7% being singletons. The same specimen was also included in a second study, on yellow fever vaccine responses in identical twins.

Sequenced input: memory (CD45RO+) T cells sorted from blood. Receptors were obtained from a woman between 18 and 29 years old in good health. Each CDR3 is given with its conserved first and last residue. The order of the fields is V gene, J gene, clone size, D gene, CDR3 protein, CDR3 DNA. The D gene is left open where the match is weak. For some rows the clone size is stated as once, few or many, or as a class when expanded; others skip it.

v_gene: TRBV28; j_gene: TRBJ2-3; abundance: few; d_gene: -; CDR3aa: CASSTAGGSTDTQYF; CDR3nt: TGTGCCAGCAGTACGGCGGGCGGGAGCACAGATACGCAGTATTTT
v_gene: TRBV6-2/TRBV6-3; j_gene: TRBJ2-3; abundance: -; d_gene: -; CDR3aa: CASRKNGGTSTNTQYF; CDR3nt: TGTGCCAGCAGGAAGAACGGGGGAACATCCACAAATACGCAGTATTTT
v_gene: TRBV29-1; j_gene: TRBJ2-4; abundance: -; d_gene: -; CDR3aa: CSVEAFGASENIQYF; CDR3nt: TGCAGCGTAGAGGCGTTTGGAGCATCCGAAAACATTCAGTACTTC
v_gene: TRBV28; j_gene: TRBJ2-1; abundance: -; d_gene: -; CDR3aa: CASSLYTTGREQFF; CDR3nt: TGTGCCAGCAGTTTATACACTACGGGACGAGAGCAGTTCTTC
v_gene: TRBV20-1; j_gene: TRBJ2-3; abundance: -; d_gene: -; CDR3aa: CSARPSLSTDTQYF; CDR3nt: TGCAGTGCTAGACCGTCCCTAAGCACAGATACGCAGTATTTT
v_gene: TRBV12-3/TRBV12-4; j_gene: TRBJ2-2; abundance: many; d_gene: -; CDR3aa: CASSIARELFF; CDR3nt: TGTGCCAGCAGTATAGCCCGGGAGCTGTTTTTT
v_gene: TRBV12-3/TRBV12-4; j_gene: TRBJ2-7; abundance: many; d_gene: TRBD2; CDR3aa: CASSIGTRIGEQYF; CDR3nt: TGTGCCAGCAGTATCGGGACTAGAATCGGCGAGCAGTACTTC
v_gene: TRBV7-6; j_gene: TRBJ2-3; abundance: few; d_gene: TRBD1; CDR3aa: CASSPGQGFTDTQYF; CDR3nt: TGTGCCAGCAGCCCCGGACAGGGTTTCACAGATACGCAGTATTTT
v_gene: TRBV18; j_gene: TRBJ2-2; abundance: -; d_gene: -; CDR3aa: CASSPETTNTGELFF; CDR3nt: TGTGCCAGCTCACCAGAGACGACGAACACCGGGGAGCTGTTTTTT
v_gene: TRBV7-3; j_gene: TRBJ2-5; abundance: few; d_gene: TRBD2; CDR3aa: CASSLNSGRMETQYF; CDR3nt: TGTGCCAGCAGCTTAAATAGCGGGAGGATGGAGACCCAGTACTTC
v_gene: TRBV15; j_gene: TRBJ2-4; abundance: many; d_gene: TRBD2; CDR3aa: CATSRDEGGDKNIQYF; CDR3nt: TGTGCCACCAGCAGAGATGAGGGAGGGGACAAAAACATTCAGTACTTC
v_gene: TRBV20-1; j_gene: TRBJ2-1; abundance: many; d_gene: TRBD2; CDR3aa: CSALNPAGGQFF; CDR3nt: TGCAGTGCTCTCAACCCGGCGGGAGGTCAGTTCTTC
v_gene: TRBV3-1; j_gene: TRBJ2-2; abundance: -; d_gene: TRBD2; CDR3aa: CASSRGTSGSKATGELFF; CDR3nt: TGTGCCAGCAGCCGGGGGACTAGCGGGAGTAAGGCCACCGGGGAGCTGTTTTTT
v_gene: TRBV20-1; j_gene: TRBJ2-6; abundance: -; d_gene: -; CDR3aa: CSARDPHSVGSGANVLTF; CDR3nt: TGCAGTGCTAGAGATCCCCACTCGGTGGGCTCTGGGGCCAACGTCCTGACTTTC
v_gene: TRBV2; j_gene: TRBJ2-5; abundance: many; d_gene: TRBD2; CDR3aa: CASRKTSGRAGETQYF; CDR3nt: TGTGCCAGCAGAAAGACTAGCGGGAGGGCCGGAGAGACCCAGTACTTC
v_gene: TRBV19; j_gene: TRBJ1-2; abundance: -; d_gene: -; CDR3aa: CASSGPTGKDYGYTF; CDR3nt: TGTGCCAGTAGTGGGCCAACAGGGAAAGACTATGGCTACACCTTC
v_gene: TRBV7-9; j_gene: TRBJ1-1; abundance: many; d_gene: TRBD1; CDR3aa: CASSPEQGRTAEAFF; CDR3nt: TGTGCCAGCAGCCCGGAACAGGGGAGAACCGCTGAAGCTTTCTTT
v_gene: TRBV6-1; j_gene: TRBJ2-3; abundance: few; d_gene: -; CDR3aa: CASTSQGYADTQYF; CDR3nt: TGTGCCAGCACCTCCCAGGGGTATGCAGATACGCAGTATTTT
v_gene: TRBV20-1; j_gene: TRBJ2-1; abundance: many; d_gene: TRBD2; CDR3aa: CSATSESSYNEQFF; CDR3nt: TGCAGTGCCACTAGCGAGAGCTCCTACAATGAGCAGTTCTTC
v_gene: TRBV7-6; j_gene: TRBJ2-1; abundance: few; d_gene: -; CDR3aa: CASSFDLNNEQFF; CDR3nt: TGTGCCAGCAGTTTTGACTTGAACAATGAGCAGTTCTTC
v_gene: TRBV28; j_gene: TRBJ2-4; abundance: -; d_gene: TRBD1; CDR3aa: CASSFPGQGTPEAKNIQYF; CDR3nt: TGTGCCAGCAGTTTCCCGGGACAGGGAACCCCGGAAGCCAAAAACATTCAGTACTTC
v_gene: TRBV12-3/TRBV12-4; j_gene: TRBJ2-7; abundance: -; d_gene: -; CDR3aa: CASSLAGSRGNEQYF; CDR3nt: TGTGCCAGCAGTTTAGCCGGGTCACGGGGGAACGAGCAGTACTTC
v_gene: TRBV10-1; j_gene: TRBJ2-2; abundance: -; d_gene: TRBD2; CDR3aa: CASSAGRADTGELFF; CDR3nt: TGCGCCAGCAGTGCCGGGAGGGCCGACACCGGGGAGCTGTTTTTT
v_gene: TRBV5-4; j_gene: TRBJ2-1; abundance: -; d_gene: -; CDR3aa: CASSLGSVVYNEQFF; CDR3nt: TGTGCCAGCAGCTTGGGCAGCGTAGTCTACAATGAGCAGTTCTTC
v_gene: TRBV5-1; j_gene: TRBJ2-1; abundance: many; d_gene: -; CDR3aa: CASSLTAPNEQFF; CDR3nt: TGCGCCAGCAGCTTAACAGCGCCCAATGAGCAGTTCTTC
v_gene: TRBV10-2; j_gene: TRBJ2-4; abundance: many; d_gene: -; CDR3aa: CASSESRENIQYF; CDR3nt: TGCGCCAGCAGTGAGTCCAGGGAAAACATTCAGTACTTC
v_gene: TRBV10-2; j_gene: TRBJ1-5; abundance: few; d_gene: -; CDR3aa: CASSEYGAGSSNQPQHF; CDR3nt: TGCGCCAGCAGTGAATACGGGGCAGGGTCTAGCAATCAGCCCCAGCATTTT
v_gene: TRBV7-2; j_gene: TRBJ1-3; abundance: many; d_gene: -; CDR3aa: CASSRDGGNTIYF; CDR3nt: TGTGCCAGCAGCCGAGACGGGGGAAACACCATATATTTT
v_gene: TRBV12-3/TRBV12-4; j_gene: TRBJ2-7; abundance: many; d_gene: TRBD1; CDR3aa: CASSRRDREYEQYF; CDR3nt: TGTGCCAGCAGCCGCCGTGACAGGGAGTACGAGCAGTACTTC
v_gene: TRBV7-6; j_gene: TRBJ2-1; abundance: -; d_gene: -; CDR3aa: CASSLQLYNEQFF; CDR3nt: TGTGCCAGCAGCCTCCAGCTTTACAATGAGCAGTTCTTC
v_gene: TRBV23-1; j_gene: TRBJ2-1; abundance: -; d_gene: -; CDR3aa: CASSQPQVGEQFF; CDR3nt: TGCGCCAGCAGTCAACCTCAAGTCGGGGAGCAGTTCTTC
v_gene: TRBV6-1; j_gene: TRBJ2-4; abundance: -; d_gene: -; CDR3aa: CASSQDYSNIQYF; CDR3nt: TGTGCCAGCAGTCAGGACTACTCAAACATTCAGTACTTC
v_gene: TRBV2; j_gene: TRBJ2-1; abundance: many; d_gene: -; CDR3aa: CASRSGGASYNEQFF; CDR3nt: TGTGCCAGCCGAAGTGGCGGAGCCTCCTACAATGAGCAGTTCTTC
v_gene: TRBV7-9; j_gene: TRBJ2-5; abundance: few; d_gene: -; CDR3aa: CASSPQAEGETQYF; CDR3nt: TGTGCCAGCAGCCCGCAAGCCGAGGGAGAGACCCAGTACTTC
v_gene: TRBV20-1; j_gene: TRBJ1-4; abundance: many; d_gene: TRBD1; CDR3aa: CSARRGARTGGGEKLFF; CDR3nt: TGCAGTGCTAGAAGGGGTGCCCGGACAGGTGGAGGTGAAAAACTGTTTTTT
v_gene: TRBV5-1; j_gene: TRBJ2-3; abundance: many; d_gene: -; CDR3aa: CASSPSGGRDTQYF; CDR3nt: TGCGCCAGCAGCCCTTCTGGGGGGCGAGATACGCAGTATTTT
v_gene: TRBV28; j_gene: TRBJ1-5; abundance: many; d_gene: -; CDR3aa: CASSSEGNQPQHF; CDR3nt: TGTGCCAGCAGTTCTGAGGGGAATCAGCCCCAGCATTTT
v_gene: TRBV2; j_gene: TRBJ2-2; abundance: few; d_gene: TRBD2; CDR3aa: CASSDGSGGVNTGELFF; CDR3nt: TGTGCCAGCAGTGATGGTAGCGGGGGCGTGAACACCGGGGAGCTGTTTTTT
v_gene: TRBV4-2; j_gene: TRBJ2-1; abundance: few; d_gene: -; CDR3aa: CASSQVGLPDNEQFF; CDR3nt: TGTGCCAGCAGCCAAGTCGGCCTACCAGACAATGAGCAGTTCTTC
v_gene: TRBV28; j_gene: TRBJ2-3; abundance: few; d_gene: TRBD2; CDR3aa: CASRYSGRASDTQYF; CDR3nt: TGTGCCAGCAGGTATAGCGGGAGGGCCTCAGATACGCAGTATTTT
v_gene: TRBV2; j_gene: TRBJ2-1; abundance: many; d_gene: TRBD2; CDR3aa: CASRTSGRMDGQFF; CDR3nt: TGTGCCAGCAGGACTAGCGGTCGGATGGATGGGCAGTTCTTC
v_gene: TRBV6-5; j_gene: TRBJ2-6; abundance: -; d_gene: TRBD2; CDR3aa: CASSYWSSGRLSGANVLTF; CDR3nt: TGTGCCAGCAGTTACTGGTCTAGCGGGAGACTCTCTGGGGCCAACGTCCTGACTTTC
v_gene: TRBV28; j_gene: TRBJ1-2; abundance: many; d_gene: -; CDR3aa: CASSLSTGAFYGYTF; CDR3nt: TGTGCCAGCAGTTTATCGACTGGGGCCTTCTATGGCTACACCTTC
v_gene: TRBV20-1; j_gene: TRBJ2-1; abundance: many; d_gene: TRBD2; CDR3aa: CSARDLASGPSNEQFF; CDR3nt: TGCAGTGCTAGAGATCTCGCTAGCGGACCTTCCAATGAGCAGTTCTTC
v_gene: TRBV20-1; j_gene: TRBJ2-7; abundance: -; d_gene: TRBD2; CDR3aa: CSASPSGPHSYEQYF; CDR3nt: TGCAGTGCTAGCCCTAGCGGGCCCCACTCCTACGAGCAGTACTTC
v_gene: TRBV7-9; j_gene: TRBJ1-2; abundance: few; d_gene: -; CDR3aa: CASAGEGYTF; CDR3nt: TGTGCCAGCGCAGGAGAAGGCTACACCTTC
v_gene: TRBV29-1; j_gene: TRBJ2-7; abundance: -; d_gene: -; CDR3aa: CSVEDLSGRLYEQYF; CDR3nt: TGCAGCGTTGAAGATCTGTCGGGACGACTCTACGAGCAGTACTTC
v_gene: TRBV15; j_gene: TRBJ2-1; abundance: -; d_gene: TRBD2; CDR3aa: CATSSASGESYNEQFF; CDR3nt: TGTGCCACCAGCAGCGCTAGCGGGGAGTCCTACAATGAGCAGTTCTTC
v_gene: TRBV10-2; j_gene: TRBJ2-1; abundance: -; d_gene: TRBD1; CDR3aa: CASSESGQGTNEQFF; CDR3nt: TGCGCCAGCAGTGAGTCCGGACAGGGGACGAATGAGCAGTTCTTC
v_gene: TRBV20-1; j_gene: TRBJ1-2; abundance: -; d_gene: -; CDR3aa: CSAREGTGVYGYTF; CDR3nt: TGCAGTGCTAGGGAGGGTACGGGGGTTTATGGCTACACCTTC
v_gene: TRBV24-1; j_gene: TRBJ2-1; abundance: many; d_gene: TRBD2; CDR3aa: CATSDPSGNAYNEQFF; CDR3nt: TGTGCCACCAGTGATCCAAGCGGGAACGCCTACAATGAGCAGTTCTTC
v_gene: TRBV2; j_gene: TRBJ1-1; abundance: many; d_gene: TRBD1; CDR3aa: CASSEAQGAGTEAFF; CDR3nt: TGTGCCAGCAGTGAAGCGCAGGGGGCCGGCACTGAAGCTTTCTTT